A single sample gave rise to the 28 T cell receptor beta chains below, sequenced in a study of blood T cell repertoires in COVID-19. Libraries were prepared by immunoSEQ multiplex PCR; TCRdb keeps only in-frame clonotypes and omits some of them. The data show 190,000 or so clones, with more than 80% seen just once and 7.5% to 10% held by the top ten. Sequenced sample: PBMCs or T cells enriched from blood (not recorded which). Receptor source: a man aged 40-49 years who had recovered from COVID-19.

The chain has TRBV2 and TRBJ1-2, with TRBD1 matching over 10 bases. The J segment lost 1 base and the V segment lost 3 bases, leaving 5 bases of the junction unmatched. The V gene's germline CDR1 is SNHLY and CDR2 FYNNEI. This CDR3 has 16 residues. This CDR3 reads CASSDVTGGSNYGYTF. DNA for the CDR3: TGTGCCAGCAGTGATGTGACAGGGGGCAGTAACTATGGCTACACCTTC.

The V gene is TRBV5-1, the J gene TRBJ1-1, with a possible D match to TRBD1 (5 bases). In germline, CDR1 is SGHRS, CDR2 YFSETQ. Trimming took off 4 bases at V and 2 bases at J, with 12 bases between the two ends. The CDR3 contains 14 residues. The DNA of the CDR3 is TGCGCCAGCAGCAAATCGACAGCTAACACTGAAGCTTTCTTT. Translation: CASSKSTANTEAFF.

This sequence joins TRBV4-1 and TRBJ1-5; D not certain. CDR1 and CDR2 from the germline V gene are MGHRA and YSYEKL. The CDR3 contains 13 residues. V was cut by 1 base and J by 4 bases, with 5 bases left in between. In nucleotides, the CDR3 is TGCGCCAGCAGCCAAGTTATTAATCAGCCCCAGCATTTT. Its protein product is CASSQVINQPQHF.

The J gene is TRBJ1-2, the V gene TRBV2, with a weak D call TRBD1 (6 bases). This CDR3 contains 13 residues. Trimming shortened V by 8 bases and J by 7 bases, and 17 bases separated the two germline ends. In germline, CDR1 is SNHLY, CDR2 FYNNEI. The CDR3 nucleotides are TGTGCCAGCCTCCCCACAGGGAATAGTGGCTACACCTTC. Translation: CASLPTGNSGYTF.

The rearrangement links TRBV30 to TRBJ1-3; TRBD1 matches 9 bases. The ends lost 2 bases at V and 6 bases at J; junction bases unmatched: 8. The CDR3 contains 15 residues. Looked up from germline, CDR1 is GTSNPN and CDR2 is SVGIG (reference sequence). In nucleotides, the CDR3 is TGTGCCTGGAGTATAGACAGGGGGTTGGTAAACACCATATATTTT. Its translation: CAWSIDRGLVNTIYF.

This clone appeared a few times. V usage is TRBV27 and J usage is TRBJ1-1; 9 bases line up with TRBD1. The CDR3 runs to 17 residues. With 5 bases clipped from V and 0 bases from J, the junction kept 10 bases outside the gene matches. Germline V gene sequence: CDR1 MNHEY, CDR2 SMNVEV (reference sequence). In nucleotides, the CDR3 is TGTGCCAGCAGTAGTCGGGAGGGGACAGGGATGAACACTGAAGCTTTCTTT. It yields the protein CASSSREGTGMNTEAFF.

The chain couples TRBV30 to TRBJ1-3, with 7 positions matching TRBD1. V lost 5 bases to trimming and J lost 0 bases; unmatched junction nucleotides: 10. The germline V gene encodes CDR1 GTSNPN and CDR2 SVGIG (reference sequence). The CDR3 contains 16 residues. CDR3: CAWLKIGTDSGNTIYF. In DNA form, the CDR3 reads TGTGCCTGGTTAAAGATAGGGACAGACTCTGGAAACACCATATATTTT.

The chain couples TRBV6-6 to TRBJ1-6; 8 positions agree with TRBD1. This CDR3 comprises 20 residues. V lost 6 bases to trimming and J lost 0 bases; unmatched junction nucleotides: 16. Per the germline V gene, CDR1 is MNHNY and CDR2 is SVGAGI (reference sequence). DNA for the CDR3: TGTGCCAGCAGCTCGACAGGGGCTAACCACCGTTACTCCTATAATTCACCCCTCCACTTT. It yields the protein CASSSTGANHRYSYNSPLHF.

V usage is TRBV12-5 and J usage is TRBJ2-7, with D possibly matching TRBD1 (6 bases). The CDR3 spans 16 residues. The V gene lost 5 bases and the J gene lost 1 base, with 18 bases spanning the gap. The germline CDR1 and CDR2 sequences are LGHNT and FRNRAP. The chain's CDR3 is CASGQGSGARSYEQYF. The CDR3 DNA reads as TGTGCTAGTGGTCAGGGCTCAGGGGCGCGATCCTACGAGCAGTACTTC.

This chain links TRBV4-1 with TRBJ2-3, with a weak D call TRBD1 (6 bases). V was shortened by 5 bases and J by 10 bases, with 16 bases between the two germline ends. Germline lookup yields CDR1 MGHRA and CDR2 YSYEKL. This CDR3 is built from 13 residues. CDR3 region: CASSSNGEGAQYF. The CDR3, as DNA: TGCGCCAGCAGCTCCAATGGCGAGGGGGCGCAGTATTTT.

This clone has only a few counts. In DNA, the CDR3 is TGTGCCAGCAGCTCTCACTTGGGACAGGGAGGGAATCAGCCCCAGCATTTT. This sequence encodes CASSSHLGQGGNQPQHF. The chain carries TRBV11-2 and TRBJ1-5, with TRBD1 matching 9 bases. The junction had 11 bases not matched to a gene; V was cut back by 4 bases and J by 4 bases. CDR1 and CDR2 from the germline V gene are SGHAT and FQNNGV. The CDR3 is 17 residues long.

The V call is TRBV4-1, the J call TRBJ2-2, with D maybe TRBD1 (6 bases). This CDR3 comprises 15 residues. V shed 2 bases and J shed 0 bases, with 7 bases lying between them. CDR1 and CDR2 from the germline V gene are MGHRA and YSYEKL. The CDR3 loop is CASSQRTANTGELFF. The CDR3 nucleotides read TGCGCCAGCAGCCAACGGACAGCGAACACCGGGGAGCTGTTTTTT.

To note about this clone: Other DNA sequences in this specimen translate into the identical CDR3. The J gene is TRBJ1-6, the V gene TRBV19; D uncertain. The CDR3 has 14 residues. V dropped 6 bases and J dropped 0 bases, with 6 bases sitting between them. The V gene's germline CDR1 is LNHDA and CDR2 SQIVND (reference sequence). The CDR3 spells CASSFSSYNSPLHF. Written as DNA, the CDR3 is TGTGCCAGTAGCTTCAGCTCCTATAATTCACCCCTCCACTTT.

This clone was seen more than once but under ten times. The chain recombines TRBV5-1 with TRBJ2-1; tentative D call: TRBD2 (5 bases). The germline V and J ends were trimmed by 5 bases and 2 bases, with 11 bases remaining between them. From germline, CDR1 is SGHRS and CDR2 YFSETQ. The CDR3 is made up of 14 amino acids. For the CDR3, the DNA is TGCGCCAGCAGGGAAGCGGAGACCTACAATGAGCAGTTCTTC. Its translation: CASREAETYNEQFF. The entire variable domain, with the rest obtained from reference TRBV5-1 and TRBJ2-1, is as follows: KAGVTQTPRYLIKTRGQQVTLSCSPISGHRSVSWYQQTPGQGLQFLFEYFSETQRNKGNFPGRFSGRQFSNSRSEMNVSTLELGDSALYLCASREAETYNEQFFGPGTRLTVL.

This clone was observed a handful of times. V and J are TRBV3-1 (or the pseudogene TRBV3-2) and TRBJ2-7; 9 bases are shared with TRBD2. Trimming removed 2 bases from V and 4 bases from J; junction bases left unmatched: 3. The germline V gene has CDR1 LGHDT and CDR2 YNNKEL (reference sequence). The CDR3 consists of 14 residues. Written as DNA, the CDR3 is TGTGCCAGCAGCCAACTAGCGGGATCATACGAGCAGTACTTC. Residues: CASSQLAGSYEQYF.

The genes are TRBV30 and TRBJ2-7, with 9 bases matching TRBD1. The J segment lost 4 bases and the V segment lost 6 bases, leaving 4 bases of the junction unmatched. CDR1 GTSNPN and CDR2 SVGIG come from the germline V gene (reference sequence). The length of the CDR3 is 12 residues. The CDR3 DNA sequence: TGTGCCTGTACAGGGGGCCGGTACGAGCAGTACTTC. It is translated as CACTGGRYEQYF.

The rearrangement links TRBV5-1 to TRBJ2-1, with a tentative D call TRBD2 (5 bases). The CDR3 spans 21 residues. V lost 0 bases to trimming and J lost 5 bases, with 30 bases between them. Germline CDR1 reads SGHRS; CDR2 reads YFSETQ. This chain's CDR3 is CASSLVGLAVRLNSPHNEQFF. The CDR3 region has the DNA TGCGCCAGCAGCTTGGTAGGGCTAGCCGTTCGACTTAACTCTCCACACAATGAGCAGTTCTTC.

In its sample, this clone was seen many times. V is TRBV18 and J is TRBJ1-5, with TRBD1 matching over 9 bases. Germline V CDR1 and CDR2: KGHSH, LQKENI. This CDR3 spans 17 amino acids. J was trimmed by 2 bases and V by 6 bases; bases with no gene match: 11. The CDR3 protein is CASSSSNRDRGNQPQHF. The CDR3, as DNA: TGTGCCAGCTCTAGCAGTAACCGGGACAGGGGCAATCAGCCCCAGCATTTT.

This chain links TRBV5-1 with TRBJ1-1, with D perhaps matching TRBD1 (6 bases). Germline CDR1 is SGHRS and CDR2 is YFSETQ. V lost 4 bases and J lost 4, with 11 bases in between. The CDR3 has 13 residues. CDR3 coding DNA: TGCGCCAGCAGCCCACAAGGGGGCACTGAAGCTTTCTTT. Protein product: CASSPQGGTEAFF.

This chain uses TRBV30 with TRBJ1-6; a possible D gene is TRBD1 (5 bases). Germline-derived CDR1 and CDR2 are GTSNPN and SVGIG (reference sequence). V was clipped by 1 base and J by 9 bases, with 10 bases between them. This CDR3 is built from 13 residues. Here the CDR3 reads CAWSDGGVSPLHF. The CDR3 DNA reads as TGTGCCTGGAGTGATGGGGGGGTTTCACCCCTCCACTTT.

This chain uses TRBV30 with TRBJ2-1; possible D gene TRBD1, 6 bases. The V and J ends lost 0 bases and 0 bases respectively, with 12 bases between them. This CDR3 contains 16 residues. Germline-derived CDR1 and CDR2 are GTSNPN and SVGIG (reference sequence). CDR3 coding DNA: TGTGCCTGGAGTGTGGGGGCCACCCGCTCCTACAATGAGCAGTTCTTC. It encodes CAWSVGATRSYNEQFF.

The CDR3 loop is CSVSQGNNSPLHF. CDR3 DNA sequence: TGCAGCGTGAGCCAGGGTAACAATTCACCCCTCCACTTT. The rearrangement uses TRBV29-1 and TRBJ1-6, with D perhaps TRBD1 (5 bases). Per germline, CDR1 SQVTM and CDR2 ANQGSEA. The CDR3 loop spans 13 amino acids. The ends were cut back, 6 bases at V and 7 bases at J, with 13 bases in the middle.

This clone was seen a handful of times. The chain uses TRBV5-1 and TRBJ2-2, with 7 positions matching TRBD1. From germline, CDR1 is SGHRS and CDR2 YFSETQ. Trimming cost V 0 bases and J 7 bases; bases outside gene matches: 9. The CDR3 covers 16 residues. The CDR3 DNA sequence: TGCGCCAGCAGCTTGGGTATGACAGGGCTTGGCGGGGAGCTGTTTTTT. This gives the protein CASSLGMTGLGGELFF.

This clone has only one observation. The chain couples TRBV2 to TRBJ2-1; perhaps TRBD1 as D (7 bases). The germline CDR1 and CDR2 sequences are SNHLY and FYNNEI. Deletions cut 4 bases from V and 1 base from J, with 20 bases between. This CDR3 spans 18 amino acids. The CDR3 coding sequence is TGTGCCAGCAGTGCCCACAGGGGATACGCGGGATCCTACAATGAGCAGTTCTTC. Encoded protein: CASSAHRGYAGSYNEQFF.

The J gene is TRBJ2-1, the V gene TRBV5-1, with D hard to call. Trimming left V 2 bases short and J 5 bases short, with 11 bases between. The CDR3 is made up of 14 amino acids. The germline gives CDR1 SGHRS, CDR2 YFSETQ. CDR3 DNA: TGCGCCAGCAGCTTTCAAAGCGAGGACAATGAGCAGTTCTTC. Translation: CASSFQSEDNEQFF.

The genes are TRBV3-1 (or the pseudogene TRBV3-2) and TRBJ1-2; the match to TRBD1 covers 10 bases. The CDR3 contains 14 residues. V lost 3 bases, J lost 2 bases, and 0 bases stayed unmatched. Germline lookup yields CDR1 LGHDT and CDR2 YNNKEL (reference sequence). In DNA form, the CDR3 reads TGTGCCAGCAGCCAGGGACAGGGGAACTATGGCTACACCTTC. Residues: CASSQGQGNYGYTF.

V gene TRBV7-9 combines with J gene TRBJ1-2; 7 positions match TRBD1. Germline CDR1 and CDR2: SEHNR and FQNEAQ (reference sequence). The J segment lost 8 bases and the V segment lost 6 bases, leaving 9 bases of the junction unmatched. This CDR3 region has 13 residues. The CDR3 nucleotides read TGTGCCAGCAGAGAAGACACAGGGGTCGGCTACACCTTC. Its translation is CASREDTGVGYTF. Drawing the rest from reference TRBV7-9 and TRBJ1-2, the complete variable domain is DTGVSQNPRHKITKRGQNVTFRCDPISEHNRLYWYRQTLGQGPEFLTYFQNEAQLEKSRLLSDRFSAERPKGSFSTLEIQRTEQGDSAMYLCASREDTGVGYTFGSGTRLTVV.

V and J are TRBV7-9 and TRBJ1-1; D gene uncertain. Trimming cost V 3 bases and J 6 bases, with 14 bases left between them. Germline CDR1 SEHNR, CDR2 FQNEAQ (reference sequence). This CDR3 region has 14 residues. The CDR3, as DNA: TGTGCCAGCAGCTTTGGAGGGTGGGAAGCTGAAGCTTTCTTT. Translation: CASSFGGWEAEAFF. The full variable domain, in which reference TRBV7-9 and TRBJ1-1 provide the parts outside the CDR3, is DTGVSQNPRHKITKRGQNVTFRCDPISEHNRLYWYRQTLGQGPEFLTYFQNEAQLEKSRLLSDRFSAERPKGSFSTLEIQRTEQGDSAMYLCASSFGGWEAEAFFGQGTRLTVV.